The 30 T cell receptor beta chains given below trace back to one sample, sequenced in a study of regulatory T cells in long-lasting Graves disease. The time point here: persistent/refractory GD, antithyroid drugs over 5 years with positive TRAb. Extracted PBMC RNA gave rise to the TCR library. Construction of TCR beta libraries relied on iRepertoire HTBI primers and on Arm-PCR targeting CDR3 regions. TCRdb re-called the multiplex PCR reads with MiXCR, one entry per CDR3 protein. The top ten clones hold approximately 25% of a sample with approximately 440,000 distinct CDR3 sequences, about a quarter of them seen once. The sequencing used peripheral blood mononuclear cells (PBMCs), collected when the disease was refractory, from a patient treated with antithyroid drugs. The receptors derive from a female donor with Graves disease.

In its sample, this clonotype was seen a few times. The chain has TRBV2 and TRBJ1-5; D possibly corresponds to TRBD1 (6 bases). The V end lost 5 bases, the J end lost 6 bases, and 23 bases lay between the germline ends. The CDR3 spans 17 residues. Germline CDR1 reads SNHLY; CDR2 reads FYNNEI. Written as DNA, the CDR3 is TGTGCCAGCAGTTACTCAGAGACAGGAAAAGTGATTCAGCCCCAGCATTTT. Translating gives CASSYSETGKVIQPQHF.

V is TRBV7-9 and J is TRBJ2-5; no reliable D call. This CDR3 is built from 14 residues. V lost 5 bases and J 5 bases, leaving 15 bases between the germline ends. The germline V gene has CDR1 SEHNR and CDR2 FQNEAQ (reference sequence). The CDR3 DNA sequence: TGTGCCAGCAGCGGTTGTCCAGTGGGGGAGACCCAGTACTTC. It is translated as CASSGCPVGETQYF.

This clonotype showed up many times. The genes are TRBV28 and TRBJ2-7, with D unresolved. Trimming shortened V by 3 bases and J by 2 bases, and 2 bases separated the two germline ends. Germline CDR1 and CDR2: MDHEN and SYDVKM. The CDR3 consists of 11 residues. CDR3 protein: CASSLTYEQYF. The CDR3 coding sequence is TGTGCCAGCAGTTTGACCTACGAGCAGTACTTC.

The chain carries TRBV27 and TRBJ2-7; 15 bases match TRBD2. The CDR3 consists of 18 residues. Germline-derived CDR1 and CDR2 are MNHEY and SMNVEV (reference sequence). Germline trimming cut 2 bases from V and 2 bases from J; bases unmatched to any gene: 7. CDR3 sequence reads: CASSLPGTSGRFPYEQYF. The CDR3, as DNA: TGTGCCAGCAGTTTACCCGGGACTAGCGGGAGGTTCCCCTACGAGCAGTACTTC.

There are a few counts of this clonotype. Possible read error: a much larger clone is one base away. The gene calls are TRBV6-1 and TRBJ1-1; 10 nucleotides align to TRBD1. Germline CDR1 MNHNS, CDR2 SASEGT. The CDR3 length is 17 residues. The CDR3 DNA reads as TGTGCCAGCAGCCACAGGGACAGGGGAGGGGGGAACACTGAAGCTTCCTTT. Translated: CASSHRDRGGGNTEASF.

This clonotype was seen more than once but under ten times. The chain carries TRBV14 and TRBJ2-4; TRBD2 matches at 11 bases. The germline CDR1 and CDR2 sequences are SGHDN and FVKESK. The CDR3 contains 19 residues. The V and J ends lost 2 bases and 0 bases, in that order; junction bases with no gene match: 9. The CDR3 sequence is CASSQTPGLAELAKNIQYF. In nucleotides, the CDR3 is TGTGCCAGCAGCCAAACTCCGGGACTAGCGGAACTAGCCAAAAACATTCAGTACTTC.

To note about this clonotype: A much larger clone differs by one base, so this may be a read error. The CDR3 sequence is CASSKDESVTGAFF. The CDR3, as DNA: TGTGCCAGCAGCAAAGATGAGAGTGTGACTGGAGCTTTCTTT. J is TRBJ1-1 and V is TRBV6-1; no clear D gene. CDR3 length: 14 amino acids. Germline CDR1 reads MNHNS; CDR2 reads SASEGT.

This sequence joins TRBV20-1 and TRBJ2-2; D possibly uses TRBD1 or TRBD2 (5 bases each). The germline V gene encodes CDR1 DFQATT and CDR2 SNEGSKA (reference sequence). This CDR3 is built from 14 residues. V dropped 6 bases and J dropped 3 bases, with 14 bases sitting between them. The CDR3: CSALGVLDTGELFF. The CDR3 DNA reads as TGCAGTGCACTGGGGGTATTGGACACCGGGGAGCTGTTTTTT.

This clonotype was recorded a few times. The chain couples TRBV12-3 or TRBV12-4 to TRBJ1-1; TRBD1 agrees at 7 bases. The J segment lost 9 bases and the V segment lost 7 bases, leaving 8 bases of the junction unmatched. This CDR3 region has 12 residues. CDR3 amino acids: CASIQQGTKAFF. The CDR3 DNA sequence: TGTGCCAGCATCCAACAGGGGACTAAAGCTTTCTTT.

The chain combines TRBV9 with TRBJ2-7; unclear D gene. The germline V gene encodes CDR1 SGDLS and CDR2 YYNGEE. Trimming took 3 bases from V and 4 from J, leaving 14 bases between them. The CDR3 loop spans 14 amino acids. As DNA, the CDR3 is TGTGCCAGCAGCGGCAAAGATGGGATTTACGAGCAGTACTTC. Amino acid sequence: CASSGKDGIYEQYF.

This clonotype occurred a few times. This rearrangement joins TRBV20-1 to TRBJ2-3, with TRBD2 identical over 9 bases. V lost 5 bases to trimming and J lost 2 bases; unmatched junction nucleotides: 8. CDR1 is DFQATT, CDR2 SNEGSKA, per germline (reference sequence). The length of the CDR3 is 15 residues. As DNA, the CDR3 is TGCAGTGCTCGTAGCGGGGGAGCCCACACAGATACGCAGTATTTT. Translation: CSARSGGAHTDTQYF.

Many counts were recorded for this clonotype. V is TRBV12-3 or TRBV12-4 and J is TRBJ2-5, with 7 nucleotides matching TRBD2. J was trimmed by 5 bases and V by 6 bases; bases with no gene match: 12. The CDR3 is made up of 15 amino acids. CDR3 nucleotides: TGTGCCAGCAGCCTAGTCCTACTAGCGAGGGAGACCCAGTACTTC. It is translated as CASSLVLLARETQYF.

On this clonotype itself: Being one base from a much bigger clone, this may be a read error. The chain joins TRBV20-1 to TRBJ1-4; no definite D call. The length of the CDR3 is 13 residues. Germline V CDR1 and CDR2: DFQATT, SNEGSKA (reference sequence). CDR3 in amino acids: CSPRGSLNEKLFF. The CDR3 DNA is TGCAGTCCTAGAGGAAGTCTTAATGAAAAACTGTTTTTT.

With respect to this clonotype: The junction does not match germline at one end; this may be a read error. The chain has TRBV7-3 and TRBJ1-2; D uncertain. CDR1 and CDR2 (germline): SGHTA, FQGTGA. The CDR3 sequence is 13 residues long. The CDR3 nucleotides are TGTACCAGCAGCCTTGACGGCAACTATGGCTACACCTTC. Its translation is CTSSLDGNYGYTF.

This clonotype was counted ten times or more. The CDR3 DNA reads as TGTGCCAGCAGTATCCCAGAGTCCTACGAGCAGTACTTC. Translated: CASSIPESYEQYF. The J gene is TRBJ2-7, the V gene TRBV28; D is unresolved. Germline CDR1 and CDR2: MDHEN and SYDVKM. This CDR3 contains 13 residues. V lost 5 bases, J lost 1 base, and 9 bases lay in between. Looking up the rest from reference TRBV28 and TRBJ2-7 gives the full variable domain: DVKVTQSSRYLVKRTGEKVFLECVQDMDHENMFWYRQDPGLGLRLIYFSYDVKMKEKGDIPEGYSVSREKKERFSLILESASTNQTSMYLCASSIPESYEQYFGPGTRLTVT.

There are a few counts of this clonotype. The chain carries TRBV20-1 and TRBJ2-7; TRBD1 agrees at 10 bases. Germline CDR1 DFQATT, CDR2 SNEGSKA (reference sequence). The CDR3 has 16 amino acids. The trim removed 0 bases at V and 2 bases at J, leaving 7 bases unmatched. The CDR3 DNA is TGCAGTGCTAGAGATGGGACAGGGGTGACTACCTACGAGCAGTACTTC. Amino acids: CSARDGTGVTTYEQYF.

This clonotype occurred a few times. The chain carries TRBV19 and TRBJ2-7; the D gene could be TRBD1 or TRBD2 (6 bases each). The CDR3 runs to 18 residues. Trimming shortened V by 4 bases and J by 0 bases, and 22 bases separated the two germline ends. Germline loops: CDR1 LNHDA, CDR2 SQIVND (reference sequence). The CDR3 region has the DNA TGTGCCAGTAGTACCAAATTGGGGTCGGGGGCCTCCTCCTACGAGCAGTACTTC. This encodes CASSTKLGSGASSYEQYF.

There are many counts of this clonotype. This rearrangement joins TRBV12-3 or TRBV12-4 to TRBJ2-2; 8 nucleotides line up with TRBD1. The CDR3 totals 17 residues. With V trimmed by 5 bases and J by 0 bases, 8 bases remained unmatched. The CDR3 DNA follows: TGTGCCAGCAGTCTCGGACAGGGACCTCCGAACACCGGGGAGCTGTTTTTT. It is translated as CASSLGQGPPNTGELFF.

The CDR3, as DNA: TGTGCCAGCAGCTTCGGAGACGTCACCGGGGAGCTGTTTTTT. This codes for CASSFGDVTGELFF. This rearrangement joins TRBV5-6 to TRBJ2-2; D gene unclear. The V end lost 2 bases, the J end lost 4 bases, and 9 bases lay between the germline ends. The CDR3 is made up of 14 amino acids. Germline lookup yields CDR1 SGHDT and CDR2 YYEEEE. The complete variable domain, with remaining parts taken from reference TRBV5-6 and TRBJ2-2, reads DAGVTQSPTHLIKTRGQQVTLRCSPKSGHDTVSWYQQALGQGPQFIFQYYEEEERQRGNFPDRFSGHQFPNYSSELNVNALLLGDSALYLCASSFGDVTGELFFGEGSRLTVL.

The genes are TRBV5-1 and TRBJ2-2, with 10 bases that match TRBD1. The CDR3 is 17 residues long. Looked up from germline, CDR1 is SGHRS and CDR2 is YFSETQ. J lost 5 bases, V lost 4 bases, and 11 bases had no gene match. CDR3 coding DNA: TGCGCCAGCAGCACCGACAGGGGGCGTTTTGGGACCGGGGAGCTGTTTTTT. Protein: CASSTDRGRFGTGELFF.

The table lists this clonotype with a few counts. This chain uses TRBV5-5 with TRBJ1-4, with D possibly TRBD1 on 6 matching bases. Looked up from germline, CDR1 is SGHKS and CDR2 is YYEKEE (reference sequence). Trimming stripped 4 bases from V and 4 bases from J, with 17 bases between. This CDR3 is built from 16 residues. CDR3 residues: CASSSGQHALNEKLFF. As DNA, the CDR3 is TGTGCCAGCAGCAGCGGACAGCACGCTCTTAATGAAAAACTGTTTTTT.

The chain employs TRBV19 and TRBJ1-1; the match to TRBD1 covers 7 bases. The trim removed 6 bases at V and 5 bases at J, leaving 9 bases unmatched. The CDR3 length is 14 residues. Germline CDR1 LNHDA, CDR2 SQIVND (reference sequence). CDR3 amino acids: CASRLQGSRTEAFF. CDR3 in DNA: TGTGCCAGTAGATTACAGGGGAGCCGGACTGAAGCTTTCTTT. Full variable domain (remainder filled in from reference TRBV19 and TRBJ1-1): DGGITQSPKYLFRKEGQNVTLSCEQNLNHDAMYWYRQDPGQGLRLIYYSQIVNDFQKGDIAEGYSVSREKKESFPLTVTSAQKNPTAFYLCASRLQGSRTEAFFGQGTRLTVV.

This clonotype was picked up a small number of times. The chain employs TRBV19 and TRBJ1-2; TRBD1 aligns across 10 bases. This CDR3 has 15 residues. The V segment lost 10 bases and the J segment 4 bases; nucleotides outside the gene matches: 12. Germline loops: CDR1 LNHDA, CDR2 SQIVND (reference sequence). The CDR3 DNA is TGTGCCACAAGTAGGATGACAGGGGGCGGCTATGGCTACACCTTC. This sequence encodes CATSRMTGGGYGYTF.

This clonotype was detected many times. The gene calls are TRBV20-1 and TRBJ2-7; D may be TRBD1 or TRBD2 (5 bases each). The CDR3 has 14 residues. With 6 bases removed from V and 0 bases from J, the gap between germline ends came to 15 bases. Per the germline V gene, CDR1 is DFQATT and CDR2 is SNEGSKA (reference sequence). The CDR3 region has the DNA TGCAGTGCCACCATGGGACGCCTCTCCTACGAGCAGTACTTC. Translation gives CSATMGRLSYEQYF.

The table lists this clonotype with a few counts. The chain recombines TRBV9 with TRBJ1-1; no reliable D call. Germline assignment: CDR1 SGDLS and CDR2 YYNGEE. This CDR3 is 15 amino acids long. V shed 3 bases and J shed 0 bases, with 12 bases lying between them. CDR3 protein: CASSGGPGLNTEAFF. As DNA, the CDR3 is TGTGCCAGCAGCGGAGGGCCCGGACTGAACACTGAAGCTTTCTTT.

A word on this clonotype: This clone may be a read error of a much larger clone one base away. J is TRBJ1-1 and V is TRBV6-2 or TRBV6-3; tentative D call: TRBD1 (6 bases). The germline V gene has CDR1 MNHEY and CDR2 SVGEGT. The CDR3 sequence is 16 residues long. CDR3 sequence reads: CASSRVGQMMNTEALF. The CDR3 nucleotides read TGTGCCAGCAGTAGAGTCGGACAGATGATGAACACTGAAGCTCTCTTT.

This clonotype was recorded once. This chain links TRBV12-3 or TRBV12-4 with TRBJ2-7, with TRBD1 as a possible D gene (6 bases). There are 14 residues in the CDR3. Trimming shortened V by 5 bases and J by 6 bases, and 17 bases separated the two germline ends. The CDR3 DNA reads as TGTGCCAGCAGTAAGCAGGGGCGCTGGACCGAGCAGTACTTC. Translating gives CASSKQGRWTEQYF.

The chain is built from TRBV5-4 and TRBJ2-5; D is possibly TRBD1 or TRBD2 (6 bases each). Trimming took off 4 bases at V and 3 bases at J, with 13 bases between the two ends. The germline V gene encodes CDR1 SGHNT and CDR2 YYREEE (reference sequence). The CDR3 sequence is 14 residues long. CDR3 in DNA: TGTGCCAGCAGCCACCCGGGGGCCAAAGAGACCCAGTACTTC. It translates to CASSHPGAKETQYF.

Many counts were recorded for this clonotype. The chain is built from TRBV7-8 and TRBJ1-2; TRBD1 aligns across 8 bases. The CDR3 is 14 amino acids. Germline CDR1 reads SGHVS; CDR2 reads FQNEAQ. After removal of 5 bases from V and 8 bases from J, the junction contained 10 bases not matched to a gene. CDR3: CASSTRTGNDGYTF. The CDR3 DNA sequence: TGTGCCAGCAGCACCCGGACAGGGAATGACGGCTACACCTTC.

The chain has TRBV25-1 and TRBJ1-2; D is uncertain. The V gene lost 3 bases and the J gene lost 8 bases, with 7 bases spanning the gap. The CDR3 is 11 amino acids. Germline V gene sequence: CDR1 MGHDK, CDR2 SYGVNS. CDR3 amino acids: CASSDVGGYTF. The CDR3 DNA sequence: TGTGCCAGCAGTGATGTGGGGGGCTACACCTTC.